The 24 T cell receptor beta chains given below trace back to one sample, sequenced in a study of cytomegalovirus exposure and HLA in healthy donors. The PCR employed 60 Vbeta primers together with 13 Jbeta primers. Clones were read by immunoSEQ multiplex PCR, and TCRdb kept only the in-frame ones, dropping some. The sample has approximately 100,000 clones; 70% to 80% are singletons. Source material: PBMCs. Receptors originate from a human donor in good health.

This rearrangement joins TRBV6-5 to TRBJ1-1; a weak D match, TRBD1 (5 bases). Trimming removed 6 bases from V and 0 bases from J, with 8 bases in between. From germline, CDR1 is MNHEY and CDR2 SVGAGI. The CDR3 consists of 13 residues. DNA for the CDR3: TGTGCCAGCAGGAACAGGATGAACACTGAAGCTTTCTTT. Amino acid sequence: CASRNRMNTEAFF.

This clone was seen just once. The chain links TRBV7-2 to TRBJ1-2; 8 nucleotides match TRBD1. V shed 3 bases and J 7 bases; nucleotides not matched to a gene: 4. Germline lookup yields CDR1 SGHTA and CDR2 FQGNSA. The CDR3 is 13 residues long. In nucleotides, the CDR3 is TGTGCCAGCAGCTTCCAGGGGGCGGCTGGCTACACCTTC. The encoded protein is CASSFQGAAGYTF.

The chain joins TRBV7-2 to TRBJ2-7; a weak D match, TRBD2 (7 bases). V gave up 5 bases and J gave up 7 bases, with 21 bases separating them. There are 15 residues in the CDR3. Germline V gene data show CDR1 as SGHTA and CDR2 as FQGNSA. The CDR3 region is CASSAGGGGAREQYF. The CDR3 nucleotides are TGTGCCAGCAGCGCGGGCGGTGGGGGGGCGCGAGAGCAGTACTTC.

This chain links TRBV15 with TRBJ2-2; perhaps TRBD2 as D (5 bases). CDR3 length: 15 amino acids. Germline CDR1 reads LNHNV; CDR2 reads YYDKDF (reference sequence). The V end lost 1 base, the J end lost 5 bases, and 11 bases lay between the germline ends. As DNA, the CDR3 is TGTGCCACCAGCAGAGGAGGTAGCGTGACCGGGGAGCTGTTTTTT. This gives the protein CATSRGGSVTGELFF.

The gene calls are TRBV10-2 and TRBJ1-5; 8 positions agree with TRBD1. Per germline, CDR1 WSHSY and CDR2 SAAADI. This CDR3 region has 17 residues. Germline trimming cut 2 bases from V and 3 bases from J; bases unmatched to any gene: 9. CDR3 in DNA: TGCGCCAGCAGTGAGGCAGGGACAGGCTTTTCCAATCAGCCCCAGCATTTT. Translation gives CASSEAGTGFSNQPQHF.

The chain uses TRBV7-2 and TRBJ1-2; 8 bases are shared with TRBD1. Germline loops: CDR1 SGHTA, CDR2 FQGNSA. V shed 5 bases and J 7 bases; nucleotides not matched to a gene: 3. CDR3 length: 12 residues. CDR3 DNA: TGTGCCAGCAGCCTACAGGGGGTTGGCTACACCTTC. Its protein product is CASSLQGVGYTF.

The CDR3 DNA reads as TGTGCCAGTAGTACCCGAGGACTAGCGGGAGGGGAGCAGTTCTTC. Amino acids: CASSTRGLAGGEQFF. V and J are TRBV19 and TRBJ2-1, with TRBD2 matching over 15 bases. The V and J ends lost 4 bases and 10 bases, in that order; junction bases with no gene match: 5. Looked up from germline, CDR1 is LNHDA and CDR2 is SQIVND (reference sequence). The CDR3 runs 15 residues.

V and J are TRBV30 and TRBJ1-6; D may be TRBD1 (5 bases). CDR1 is GTSNPN, CDR2 SVGIG, per germline (reference sequence). The CDR3 runs 13 residues. V shed 0 bases and J shed 7 bases, with 7 bases lying between them. CDR3 coding DNA: TGTGCCTGGAGTGTACAGGCCAATTCACCCCTCCACTTT. This gives the protein CAWSVQANSPLHF. The full variable domain, completed using reference TRBV30 and TRBJ1-6, is SQTIHQWPATLVQPVGSPLSLECTVEGTSNPNLYWYRQAAGRGLQLLFYSVGIGQISSEVPQNLSASRPQDRQFILSSKKLLLSDSGFYLCAWSVQANSPLHFGNGTRLTVT.

The chain employs TRBV19 and TRBJ2-1; tentatively, D is TRBD2 (5 bases). Germline CDR1 reads LNHDA; CDR2 reads SQIVND (reference sequence). V was cut by 4 bases and J by 7 bases, with 11 bases left in between. CDR3 size: 13 residues. The CDR3 is CASSRLTGNEQFF. As DNA, the CDR3 is TGTGCCAGTAGTAGATTGACGGGAAATGAGCAGTTCTTC.

This rearrangement joins TRBV27 to TRBJ2-7; tentative D call: TRBD2 (5 bases). CDR1 and CDR2 (germline): MNHEY, SMNVEV (reference sequence). The CDR3 sequence is 14 residues long. V was cut by 2 bases and J by 5 bases, with 13 bases left in between. The CDR3 reads CASSLLSATDEQYF. The CDR3 DNA reads TGTGCCAGCAGTTTACTTAGCGCTACCGACGAGCAGTACTTC.

The chain employs TRBV7-2 and TRBJ1-6; D perhaps matches TRBD1 (5 bases). The CDR3 is 17 residues long. Trimming left V 2 bases short and J 7 bases short, with 18 bases between. The germline gives CDR1 SGHTA, CDR2 FQGNSA. The DNA of the CDR3 is TGTGCCAGCAGCTTACTCGGGCGGGGGACCGCAAATTCACCCCTCCACTTT. As protein: CASSLLGRGTANSPLHF.

The chain uses TRBV19 and TRBJ1-3; D remains unclear. Trimming took 5 bases from V and 4 from J, leaving 9 bases between them. The CDR3 spans 13 residues. Germline-derived CDR1 and CDR2 are LNHDA and SQIVND (reference sequence). The CDR3: CASSPTAGNTIYF. CDR3 nucleotide sequence: TGTGCCAGTAGTCCCACAGCCGGAAACACCATATATTTT.

Written as DNA, the CDR3 is TGTGCCAGCAGTTTGTTGGCAGTACCTGAAAAACTGTTTTTT. It is translated as CASSLLAVPEKLFF. V usage is TRBV28 and J usage is TRBJ1-4; D gene ambiguous. The V gene lost 3 bases and the J gene lost 7 bases, with 12 bases spanning the gap. This CDR3 spans 14 amino acids. In germline, CDR1 is MDHEN, CDR2 SYDVKM.

This sequence joins TRBV21-1 and TRBJ1-4. TRBV21-1 is given as a pseudogene. The CDR3 runs 18 residues. The CDR3 DNA follows: TGTGCCAGCAGCAAATTTTTTCGGATCGGGGGAGGGCGTGAAAAACTGTTTTTT. Translation gives CASSKFFRIGGGREKLFF.

The rearrangement uses TRBV6-5 and TRBJ2-5; D unresolved. The CDR3 is 13 amino acids. The ends were cut back, 0 bases at V and 5 bases at J, with 7 bases in the middle. Germline CDR1 and CDR2: MNHEY and SVGAGI. The CDR3 DNA reads TGTGCCAGCAGTTACTCCGGTCGGGAGACCCAGTACTTC. It encodes CASSYSGRETQYF.

The chain has TRBV19 and TRBJ1-2, with D possibly matching TRBD1 (6 bases). The CDR3 spans 16 residues. CDR1 is LNHDA and CDR2 is SQIVND in the germline V gene (reference sequence). V lost 5 bases to trimming and J lost 8 bases, with 24 bases between them. The CDR3 spells CASSRGQLGRSAGYTF. The CDR3 DNA sequence: TGTGCCAGTAGTCGCGGACAGCTGGGCCGCTCGGCGGGCTACACCTTC.

The V gene is TRBV29-1, the J gene TRBJ2-1; D perhaps matches TRBD2 (5 bases). The CDR3 loop spans 12 amino acids. Trimming left V 5 bases short and J 4 bases short, with 9 bases between. Germline V gene data show CDR1 as SQVTM and CDR2 as ANQGSEA. This CDR3 reads CSVTGSYNEQFF. In nucleotides, the CDR3 is TGCAGCGTTACGGGATCTTACAATGAGCAGTTCTTC.

The chain carries TRBV5-1 and TRBJ2-2; 12 nucleotides agree with TRBD2. Germline CDR1 SGHRS, CDR2 YFSETQ. The CDR3 has 16 amino acids. V dropped 3 bases and J dropped 7; count of bases not matched to a gene: 7. The DNA for the CDR3 is TGCGCCAGCAGCTGGACTAGCGGGGTGACGGGCGGGGAGCTGTTTTTT. Translated: CASSWTSGVTGGELFF.

The chain combines TRBV7-8 with TRBJ1-4; the match to TRBD1 covers 10 bases. J lost 6 bases, V lost 2 bases, and 6 bases had no gene match. Germline values: CDR1 SGHVS, CDR2 FQNEAQ. CDR3 length equals 16 residues. CDR3 residues: CASSLIPGQGHEKLFF. CDR3 bases: TGTGCCAGCAGCTTAATCCCGGGACAGGGGCATGAAAAACTGTTTTTT.

This chain uses TRBV7-2 with TRBJ2-5; perhaps TRBD1 as D (6 bases). Germline V gene data show CDR1 as SGHTA and CDR2 as FQGNSA. The CDR3 is 15 amino acids. Trimming cost V 0 bases and J 5 bases, with 13 bases left between them. In nucleotides, the CDR3 is TGTGCCAGCAGCTTAGCTCAGGGGTCAGGGGAGACCCAGTACTTC. Protein product: CASSLAQGSGETQYF. Drawing the rest from reference TRBV7-2 and TRBJ2-5, the complete variable domain is GAGVSQSPSNKVTEKGKDVELRCDPISGHTALYWYRQSLGQGLEFLIYFQGNSAPDKSGLPSDRFSAERTGGSVSTLTIQRTQQEDSAVYLCASSLAQGSGETQYFGPGTRLLVL.

The gene calls are TRBV9 and TRBJ2-1; 9 bases map to TRBD1. This CDR3 is built from 13 residues. The germline gives CDR1 SGDLS, CDR2 YYNGEE. V was pared by 0 bases and J by 14 bases, with 6 bases of the junction left unmatched. Written as DNA, the CDR3 is TGTGCCAGCAGCGTAGAGGGGGACAGGGTTGAGTTCTTC. This translates into CASSVEGDRVEFF.

In this sample, this clone turned up once. The rearrangement uses TRBV11-3 and TRBJ1-1; the D gene is possibly TRBD1 (5 bases). V was clipped by 0 bases and J by 3 bases, with 20 bases between them. The CDR3 covers 18 residues. Germline V CDR1 and CDR2: SGHNT, YENEEA. The CDR3 sequence: CASSLDLLPRDGYTEAFF. For the CDR3, the DNA is TGTGCCAGCAGCTTAGATCTCCTCCCGCGGGACGGGTACACTGAAGCTTTCTTT.

This clone occurred once. This sequence joins TRBV27 and TRBJ2-1; 10 bases match TRBD1. The CDR3 is 14 amino acids. CDR1 MNHEY and CDR2 SMNVEV come from the germline V gene (reference sequence). V was pared by 5 bases and J by 7 bases, with 5 bases of the junction left unmatched. The CDR3: CASSPGDRGNEQFF. The CDR3 DNA sequence: TGTGCCAGCAGTCCAGGGGACAGGGGAAATGAGCAGTTCTTC.

The chain recombines TRBV18 with TRBJ1-4, with TRBD1 identical over 7 bases. The ends lost 1 base at V and 6 bases at J; junction bases unmatched: 2. Germline V gene sequence: CDR1 KGHSH, CDR2 LQKENI. This CDR3 is built from 14 residues. The CDR3 spells CASSPQGADEKLFF. CDR3 coding DNA: TGTGCCAGCTCACCACAGGGGGCGGATGAAAAACTGTTTTTT.